The present entry profiles one T cell receptor beta chain with its context. The CDR3 has 14 residues. V lost 4 bases, J lost 5 bases, and 6 bases stayed unmatched. The germline CDR1 and CDR2 sequences are SGHNT and YYREEE (reference sequence). This sample was taken from a study of shared clonotypes between healthy human individuals. Naive CD8 cells were CD45RO-negative, positively selected for CCR7, excluding terminally differentiated effector memory CD45RA+ cells. Sequencing used immunoSEQ multiplex PCR; TCRdb keeps in-frame clones, though not all of them. Of 1.5 million to 2.5 million clones detected, just under 95% appear once; the ten largest clones hold around 1.2%.

This rearrangement joins TRBV5-4 to TRBJ2-7, with TRBD2 matching over 10 bases. The source is a man aged 18 to 35 in good health. Specimen: naive CD8+ T cells sorted from blood. The CDR3 DNA follows: TGTGCCAGCAGCACCTACGGGACTAGCGACGAGCAGTACTTC. It specifies CASSTYGTSDEQYF.